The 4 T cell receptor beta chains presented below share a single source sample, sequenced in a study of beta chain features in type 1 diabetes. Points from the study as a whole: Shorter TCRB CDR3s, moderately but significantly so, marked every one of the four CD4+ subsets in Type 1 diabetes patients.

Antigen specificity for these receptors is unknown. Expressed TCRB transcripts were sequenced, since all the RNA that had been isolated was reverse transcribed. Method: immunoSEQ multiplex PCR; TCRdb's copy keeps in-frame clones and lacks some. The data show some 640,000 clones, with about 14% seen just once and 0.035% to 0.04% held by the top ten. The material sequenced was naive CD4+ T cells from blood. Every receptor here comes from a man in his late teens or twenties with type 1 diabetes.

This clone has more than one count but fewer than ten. CDR3 DNA: TGTGCCATCAGTGAGATGGGGGTGAGCAATCAGCCCCAGCATTTT. It translates to CAISEMGVSNQPQHF. This chain links TRBV10-3 with TRBJ1-5; D might be TRBD1 (5 bases). V lost 2 bases and J lost 1, with 9 bases in between. Germline CDR1 is ENHRY and CDR2 is SYGVKD. This CDR3 comprises 15 residues.

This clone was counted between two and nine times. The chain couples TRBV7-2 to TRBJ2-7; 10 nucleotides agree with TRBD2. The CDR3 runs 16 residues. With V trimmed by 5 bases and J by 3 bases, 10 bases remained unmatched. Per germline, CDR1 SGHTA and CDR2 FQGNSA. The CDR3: CASSPRSSGSSYEQYF. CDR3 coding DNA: TGTGCCAGCAGCCCCCGTTCTAGCGGGAGCAGCTACGAGCAGTACTTC.

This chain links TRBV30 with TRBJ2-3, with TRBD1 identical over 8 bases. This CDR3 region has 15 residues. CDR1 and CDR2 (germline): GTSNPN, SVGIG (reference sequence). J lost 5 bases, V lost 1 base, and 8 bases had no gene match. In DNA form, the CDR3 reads TGTGCCTGGAGTGGGGACAGGCGAAATCGAGATACGCAGTATTTT. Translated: CAWSGDRRNRDTQYF.

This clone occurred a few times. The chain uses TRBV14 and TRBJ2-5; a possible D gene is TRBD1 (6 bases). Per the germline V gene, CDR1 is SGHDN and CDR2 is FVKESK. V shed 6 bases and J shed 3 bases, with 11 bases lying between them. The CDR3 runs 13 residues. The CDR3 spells CASSYGQKETQYF. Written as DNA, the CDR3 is TGTGCCAGCAGTTACGGACAGAAAGAGACCCAGTACTTC.